This T cell receptor beta chain was retrieved from a study of coeliac disease (dated by TCRdb to between 2021 and 2024). Describing the broader study: Each coeliac patient fell into one of three classes: newly diagnosed active disease, refractory coeliac disease type I, or disease kept under control by a gluten-free diet. The aim was to characterise TR repertoires of small intestinal T cells in active, refractory type I and gluten-free-diet-treated coeliac disease. Next-generation sequencing of rearranged TRB and TRG CDR3 regions was applied to small intestinal lymphocyte fractions from coeliac and non-coeliac patients. A total of 30 or so patients took part in the full study: around 22 had serologically confirmed coeliac disease and 8 were controls with non-small intestinal disorders. TRB sequencing worked for samples from under 30 subjects, and these included 20 to 25 paired bulk unsorted intraepithelial and lamina propria cell samples. Because high-resolution HLA typing was not available, biased TRBV7-2 usage was examined as a proof of principle. General findings and caveats noted by the study authors: Active coeliac intraepithelial and lamina propria samples had lower TRB and TRG repertoire clonality than controls, suggesting that diverse T cells were recruited. For the most part, TRB repertoires were private, with most amino acid sequences found in only one sample, and V-gene usage showed no significant difference across disease groups. In the authors' view, the approach was unsuitable for unbiased detection of gliadin-specific T cells, since gliadin-specific T cells are scarce and rarely shared between patients. Cross-contamination between compartments was possible, because separating intraepithelial cells from lamina propria cells did not produce high-purity fractions.

Libraries were built with the immunoSEQ multiplex PCR assay. In a multiplexed PCR, the TR loci were amplified; reverse primers were designed against J gene segments, whereas forward primers were designed against V gene segments. Amplified CDR3 regions were sequenced on the Illumina HiSeq System. As for the original processing: Closely related reads were merged with a nearest-neighbour algorithm so that PCR and sequencing errors were removed and data were collapsed into unique sequences. Repertoires were summarised in terms of clonality and T cell density, with T cell density defined as TR molecules per amount of genomic DNA input. CDR3 amino acid sequences present in at least 80% of unsorted samples were defined as public TRs, and these public TRs were then tested for differential abundance between coeliac and control samples. Differences in clonality and density between disease groups were tested by Kruskal-Wallis tests, followed by Dunn post-tests. TCRdb re-hosts the immuneACCESS table, in-frame sequences only. Its copies lack some clones; in the studies checked, an unresolved V gene accounts for under half of them, and the cause for the rest is not known. The DNA was the basis for D and trimming; V, J and clone size are from that table. The sample yields 4,000 to 5,000 clones; roughly 58% were counted once. Approximately 8% of the sample comes from the top ten.

V is trimmed back by 4 bases and J by 6 bases, and the junction contains 2 bases that no gene match accounts for. The CDR3 runs 12 residues from the cysteine to the phenylalanine. Of all the DNA, just the CDR3 is kept, 36 bases in frame from base 1. CDR1 and CDR2 were assigned from the germline V gene (reference sequence) as SEHNR and FQNEAQ. This clone is judged medium-sized (0.01 to 0.1%). The specificity of this receptor is unknown. Nothing much larger sits one base from this clone, and base qualities are not available. Aliquots of some 490,000 cells were frozen in DMSO/FBS in liquid nitrogen, and one aliquot per fraction was used for sequencing. Endoscopy and small intestinal biopsy were performed in all 30 or so patients in the study. Intraepithelial cells were released by stirring biopsies for one hour at 37°C in RPMI containing EGTA, MgCl2 and 1% FBS. Genomic DNA was extracted from frozen unsorted cell fractions using the Qiagen DNeasy blood extraction kit.

The material sequenced was intraepithelial lymphocytes from the gut. Reading the label with the study, this specimen's cell subset or site is: intraepithelial cell (IEC) fraction of small intestinal biopsy. The origin of this receptor is a woman younger than 30 with active celiac disease. The receptor chain draws on TRBV7-9 and TRBJ2-7; a stretch of 8 junction bases matches TRBD1. The nucleotide sequence is given as TGTGCCAGCAGCTGGACAGGGAGCGAGCAGTACTTC. This sequence encodes CASSWTGSEQYF.